This passage covers 17 T cell receptor beta chains from one sample sequenced in a study of T cells in Graves' hyperthyroidism and ophthalmopathy. Authors of the study amplified TCR beta CDR3 regions from RNA transcripts. Initially, a first-round RT-PCR of the TCR CDR3 employed the HTBI primer set. A single record per CDR3 protein comes from TCRdb applying MiXCR to the multiplex PCR reads. The profile shows about 480,000 distinct CDR3 sequences, 13% to 15% of them singletons. Input material: blood. The receptor set was obtained from a woman aged 18 to 35 with Graves' hyperthyroidism.

This clonotype showed up many times. The genes are TRBV12-3 or TRBV12-4 and TRBJ1-2; tentatively, D is TRBD1 (6 bases). The CDR3 is made up of 15 amino acids. V lost 5 bases and J 4 bases, leaving 17 bases between the germline ends. In nucleotides, the CDR3 is TGTGCCAGCAGTATCGGGGGCGGAGAACGCTATGGCTACACCTTC. Protein sequence: CASSIGGGERYGYTF.

This clonotype came up many times. The V and J genes are TRBV20-1 and TRBJ2-3; 13 bases are a match to TRBD2. The CDR3 consists of 17 residues. With 1 base clipped from V and 0 bases from J, the junction kept 4 bases outside the gene matches. Germline V CDR1 and CDR2: DFQATT, SNEGSKA (reference sequence). The CDR3 region has the DNA TGCAGTGCTAGAGTTGTGACTAGCGGGAGGAGCACAGATACGCAGTATTTT. As protein: CSARVVTSGRSTDTQYF.

Note on this clonotype: One junction end does not reproduce the germline sequence, and a read error may be involved. The chain joins TRBV24-1 to TRBJ2-2; D tentatively fits TRBD1 or TRBD2 (5 bases each). Germline loops: CDR1 KGHDR, CDR2 SFDVKD. The CDR3 extends over 16 amino acids. CDR3 DNA sequence: TGTGCCACCAGTGATTTGTCAGGGTCCCACACCGGGGAGCTGTCTTTT. It specifies CATSDLSGSHTGELSF.

This clonotype has ten or more counts. The DNA for the CDR3 is TGTGCCAGCAGTGAAGCCCTAGCCAAAAACATTCAGTACTTC. The encoded protein is CASSEALAKNIQYF. The rearrangement uses TRBV2 and TRBJ2-4; D is ambiguous. Trimming took 0 bases from V and 0 from J, leaving 3 bases between them. Germline CDR1 is SNHLY and CDR2 is FYNNEI. The CDR3 extends over 14 amino acids. The full variable domain, completed using reference TRBV2 and TRBJ2-4, is EPEVTQTPSHQVTQMGQEVILRCVPISNHLYFYWYRQILGQKVEFLVSFYNNEISEKSEIFDDQFSVERPDGSNFTLKIRSTKLEDSAMYFCASSEALAKNIQYFGAGTRLSVL.

The chain uses TRBV6-1 and TRBJ1-2; TRBD1 aligns across 10 bases. Per the germline V gene, CDR1 is MNHNS and CDR2 is SASEGT. The CDR3 loop spans 15 amino acids. Trimming took 5 bases from V and 3 from J; bases not matched to a gene: 6. CDR3 residues: CASSPRDRGYYGYTF. The CDR3 DNA reads as TGTGCCAGCAGTCCCCGGGACAGGGGCTACTATGGCTACACCTTC.

In regard to this clonotype: A much more abundant neighbour one base away suggests this may be a read error. CDR3 DNA: TGTGCTAGTGGACGAGAGGGGACAGGGGTCCGTTATGGCTACACCTTC. Its protein is CASGREGTGVRYGYTF. V usage is TRBV12-5 and J usage is TRBJ1-2; the match to TRBD1 covers 10 bases. V was pared by 6 bases and J by 5 bases, with 12 bases of the junction left unmatched. The germline gives CDR1 LGHNT, CDR2 FRNRAP. This CDR3 is 16 amino acids long.

This clonotype has a count of ten or more. This chain uses TRBV18 with TRBJ1-2; D call uncertain. This CDR3 has 17 residues. The ends were cut back, 5 bases at V and 0 bases at J, with 19 bases in the middle. Germline CDR1 is KGHSH and CDR2 is LQKENI. The CDR3, as DNA: TGTGCCAGCTCATCTCTAGACATGCCCGAAGCTAACTATGGCTACACCTTC. Its translation: CASSSLDMPEANYGYTF.

As regards this clonotype: A much more abundant neighbour one base away suggests this may be a read error. The CDR3 ends on some other residue instead of the conserved phenylalanine or tryptophan, so this is likely a read error. The chain is built from TRBV6-1 and TRBJ2-1; 7 nucleotides line up with TRBD1. From germline, CDR1 is MNHNS and CDR2 SASEGT. This CDR3 contains 15 residues. With 5 bases clipped from V and 2 bases from J, the junction kept 6 bases outside the gene matches. The CDR3, as DNA: TGTGCCAGCAGTCCAGACAGGGCCACCTACAATGAGCAGTTCTCC. Translating gives CASSPDRATYNEQFS.

At least ten counts were recorded for this clonotype. V is TRBV20-1 and J is TRBJ2-3; D is tentatively TRBD1 or TRBD2 (5 bases each). Trimming took off 4 bases at V and 2 bases at J, with 16 bases between the two ends. From germline, CDR1 is DFQATT and CDR2 SNEGSKA (reference sequence). This CDR3 has 15 amino acids. This CDR3 reads CSANRETAFTDTQYF. The CDR3 nucleotides are TGCAGTGCTAATAGGGAGACAGCATTCACAGATACGCAGTATTTT.

This clonotype occurred many times. V and J are TRBV13 and TRBJ2-1; possibly TRBD2 for D (6 bases). Per germline, CDR1 PRHDT and CDR2 FYEKMQ (reference sequence). The V end was cut by 7 bases, the J end by 1 base, with 14 bases between. The CDR3 consists of 15 residues. The CDR3, as DNA: TGTGCCAGCAAGAAGGGGCGGGGATCCTACAATGAGCAGTTCTTC. This sequence encodes CASKKGRGSYNEQFF.

This clonotype has at least ten counts. The chain links TRBV27 to TRBJ2-7, with TRBD2 matching over 7 bases. The CDR3 is made up of 16 amino acids. Germline assignment: CDR1 MNHEY and CDR2 SMNVEV (reference sequence). Germline trimming cut 5 bases from V and 6 bases from J; bases unmatched to any gene: 16. The DNA for the CDR3 is TGTGCCAGCAGTCCGAGGGAGGCGGGAGCTGGCCGCGAGCAGTACGTC. The encoded protein is CASSPREAGAGREQYV.

This clonotype occurred many times. The chain is built from TRBV11-3 and TRBJ2-5, with a tentative D call TRBD2 (6 bases). CDR1 and CDR2 from the germline V gene are SGHNT and YENEEA. The length of the CDR3 is 16 residues. The ends were cut back, 1 base at V and 1 base at J, with 13 bases in the middle. CDR3 residues: CASSLAGGPLQETQYF. The CDR3 nucleotides read TGTGCCAGCAGCTTAGCTGGAGGGCCCCTCCAAGAGACCCAGTACTTC.

The J gene is TRBJ2-5, the V gene TRBV6-1; D remains unclear. CDR3 length equals 12 residues. Germline CDR1 MNHNS, CDR2 SASEGT. V was cut by 5 bases and J by 5 bases, with 9 bases left in between. DNA of the CDR3: TGTGCCAGCAGTACGACCGGGGAGACCCAGTACTTC. Amino acids: CASSTTGETQYF.

This clonotype is a singleton in its sample. This chain links TRBV5-1 with TRBJ2-7; D unclear. CDR1 is SGHRS, CDR2 YFSETQ, per germline. The CDR3 runs to 16 residues. V was shortened by 0 bases and J by 4 bases, with 17 bases between the two germline ends. The CDR3 here is CASSLERIQSDYEQYV. The CDR3 nucleotides read TGCGCCAGCAGCTTGGAACGGATCCAATCGGATTACGAGCAGTACGTC.

This clonotype has a handful of counts. V usage is TRBV15 and J usage is TRBJ2-6; D not certain. V was shortened by 4 bases and J by 0 bases, with 7 bases between the two germline ends. CDR3 length equals 15 residues. In germline, CDR1 is LNHNV, CDR2 YYDKDF (reference sequence). CDR3 DNA: TGTGCCACCAGCACCTATGGCTCTGGGGCCAACGTCCTGACTTTC. Its translation: CATSTYGSGANVLTF.

The sample holds many counts of this clonotype. The chain uses TRBV12-3 or TRBV12-4 and TRBJ2-2, with 7 bases matching TRBD2. Trimming at V came to 0 bases and at J to 0 bases, leaving 1 base not matched to a gene. CDR3 size: 16 residues. DNA for the CDR3: TGTGCCAGCAGTTTAGCTAGCGGGCCGAACACCGGGGAGCTGTTTTTT. Protein sequence: CASSLASGPNTGELFF.

The chain carries TRBV11-1 and TRBJ2-1, with D possibly being TRBD1 or TRBD2 (5 bases each). The CDR3 is 15 amino acids. Trimming took 10 bases from V and 1 from J, leaving 17 bases between them. CDR1 SGHAT and CDR2 FQDESV come from the germline V gene (reference sequence). The CDR3 loop is CATGGGAWSYNEQFF. Here the CDR3 DNA reads TGTGCCACCGGAGGTGGGGCCTGGTCCTACAATGAGCAGTTCTTC.